The T cell receptor beta chain described here comes from a study of blood T cell repertoires in COVID-19. Study in general: COVID-19 samples from acute and convalescent phases originated in the United States, Italy and Spain. The cDNA or gDNA used as material had been derived from T cells, B-cell-depleted T cells, or PBMCs.

This clone was counted a single time. The CDR3 covers 14 residues. V shed 4 bases and J 5 bases; nucleotides not matched to a gene: 5. In germline, CDR1 is SGHTA, CDR2 FQGNSA. Original data processing: Counts of nucleated cells, estimated from reference gene primer amplification, were obtained. The repertoire was sequenced with immunoSEQ multiplex PCR; TCRdb's copy has only in-frame clones and lacks some. The DNA gave D and trimming, while V, J and clone size come from that table. In the table there are over 150,000 clones, around four fifths of which are singletons. The sample was peripheral blood. The receptor was derived from a woman in her sixties or seventies who had recovered from COVID-19. V is TRBV7-2 and J is TRBJ2-1; TRBD2 matches at 7 bases. CDR3 in amino acids: CASSSPGGDNEQFF. The DNA of the CDR3 is TGTGCCAGCAGCTCGCCGGGAGGTGACAATGAGCAGTTCTTC.